This record covers a single T cell receptor (beta chain). Data came from immunoSEQ multiplex PCR; TCRdb stores just in-frame clones and leaves some out. The data contain 50,000 to 70,000 clones, roughly 90% of them seen just once; the ten biggest clones take up 0.44%. The sample comes from a study of OX40 agonist ivuxolimab in advanced cancers. Study-level background: Patients were dosed with the agonistic anti-OX40 (CD134) antibody ivuxolimab. Partial responses were recorded for three patients, including one with hepatocellular carcinoma and two with cutaneous melanoma.

The starting material was CD4+ or CD8+ T cells sorted from blood, obtained in a trial of the OX40 agonist ivuxolimab. This receptor was taken from an adult with an advanced solid tumor such as melanoma, head and neck, liver or kidney cancer.

The CDR3 sequence: CASSPQRTYEQYF. The CDR3 nucleotides read TGTGCCAGTAGTCCACAGCGAACCTACGAGCAGTACTTC. V and J are TRBV19 and TRBJ2-7; D call uncertain. The V and J ends lost 5 bases and 2 bases respectively, with 10 bases between them. The V gene's germline CDR1 is LNHDA and CDR2 SQIVND (reference sequence). This CDR3 contains 13 residues.